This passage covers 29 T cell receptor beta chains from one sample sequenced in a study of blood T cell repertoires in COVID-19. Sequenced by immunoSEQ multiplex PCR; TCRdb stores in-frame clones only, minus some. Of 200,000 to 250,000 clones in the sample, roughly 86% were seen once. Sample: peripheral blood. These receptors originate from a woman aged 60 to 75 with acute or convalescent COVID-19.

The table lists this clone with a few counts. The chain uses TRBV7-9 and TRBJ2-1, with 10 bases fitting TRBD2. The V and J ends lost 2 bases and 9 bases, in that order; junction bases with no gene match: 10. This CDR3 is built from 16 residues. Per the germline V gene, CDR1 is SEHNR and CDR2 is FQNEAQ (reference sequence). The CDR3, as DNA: TGTGCCAGCAGCTTAAGAGCGGGGGGGCCGAGGAGTGAGCAGTTCTTC. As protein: CASSLRAGGPRSEQFF.

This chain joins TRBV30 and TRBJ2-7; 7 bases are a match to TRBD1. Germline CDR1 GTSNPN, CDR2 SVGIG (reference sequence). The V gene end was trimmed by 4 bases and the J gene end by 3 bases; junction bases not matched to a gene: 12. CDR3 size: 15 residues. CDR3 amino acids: CAWTGTEAGLYEQYF. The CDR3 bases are TGTGCCTGGACCGGGACAGAGGCAGGGCTCTACGAGCAGTACTTC. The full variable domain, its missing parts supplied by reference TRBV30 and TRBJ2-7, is SQTIHQWPATLVQPVGSPLSLECTVEGTSNPNLYWYRQAAGRGLQLLFYSVGIGQISSEVPQNLSASRPQDRQFILSSKKLLLSDSGFYLCAWTGTEAGLYEQYFGPGTRLTVT.

The CDR3 nucleotides are TGTGCCAGCTCAACGTCCGGGGAGGCCGAGCAGTACTTC. Its translation: CASSTSGEAEQYF. The chain has TRBV28 and TRBJ2-7, with D perhaps matching TRBD2 (6 bases). CDR3 size: 13 residues. The V end was cut by 8 bases, the J end by 6 bases, with 17 bases between. The germline V gene encodes CDR1 MDHEN and CDR2 SYDVKM.

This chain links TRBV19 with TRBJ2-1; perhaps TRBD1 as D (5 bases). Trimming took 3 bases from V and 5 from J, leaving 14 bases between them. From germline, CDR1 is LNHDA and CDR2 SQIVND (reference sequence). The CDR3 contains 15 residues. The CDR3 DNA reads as TGTGCCAGTAGTATGCCAGGGTGGGAACACAATGAGCAGTTCTTC. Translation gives CASSMPGWEHNEQFF.

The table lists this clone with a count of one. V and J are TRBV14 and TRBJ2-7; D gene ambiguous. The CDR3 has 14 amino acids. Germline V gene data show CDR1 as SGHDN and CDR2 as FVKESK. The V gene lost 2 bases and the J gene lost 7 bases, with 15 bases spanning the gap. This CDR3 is CASSQQTYAREQYF. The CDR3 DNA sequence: TGTGCCAGCAGCCAACAGACTTATGCTAGAGAGCAGTACTTC. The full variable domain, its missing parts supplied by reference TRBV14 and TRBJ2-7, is EAGVTQFPSHSVIEKGQTVTLRCDPISGHDNLYWYRRVMGKEIKFLLHFVKESKQDESGMPNNRFLAERTGGTYSTLKVQPAELEDSGVYFCASSQQTYAREQYFGPGTRLTVT.

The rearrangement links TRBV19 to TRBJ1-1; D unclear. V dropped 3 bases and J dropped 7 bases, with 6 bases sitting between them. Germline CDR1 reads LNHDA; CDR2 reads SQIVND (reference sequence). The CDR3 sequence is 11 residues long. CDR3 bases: TGTGCCAGTAGTATGGACTTTGAAGCTTTCTTT. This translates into CASSMDFEAFF.

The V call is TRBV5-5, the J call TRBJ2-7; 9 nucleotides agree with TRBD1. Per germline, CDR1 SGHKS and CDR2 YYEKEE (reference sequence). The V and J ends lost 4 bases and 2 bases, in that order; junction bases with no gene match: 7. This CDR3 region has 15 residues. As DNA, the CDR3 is TGTGCCAGCAGCAGTACCGGGACAGGGACCTACGAGCAGTACTTC. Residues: CASSSTGTGTYEQYF. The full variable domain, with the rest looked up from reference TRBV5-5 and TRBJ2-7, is DAGVTQSPTHLIKTRGQQVTLRCSPISGHKSVSWYQQVLGQGPQFIFQYYEKEERGRGNFPDRFSARQFPNYSSELNVNALLLGDSALYLCASSSTGTGTYEQYFGPGTRLTVT.

In nucleotides, the CDR3 is TGTGCCAGCGGCTTAGGACAGGTCGGGCCTGAAGCTTTCTTT. Translation: CASGLGQVGPEAFF. The chain carries TRBV28 and TRBJ1-1; 7 nucleotides match TRBD1. Per the germline V gene, CDR1 is MDHEN and CDR2 is SYDVKM. The CDR3 is 14 residues long. Losses at the gene ends were 8 bases for V and 6 bases for J; bases not matched to a gene: 12.

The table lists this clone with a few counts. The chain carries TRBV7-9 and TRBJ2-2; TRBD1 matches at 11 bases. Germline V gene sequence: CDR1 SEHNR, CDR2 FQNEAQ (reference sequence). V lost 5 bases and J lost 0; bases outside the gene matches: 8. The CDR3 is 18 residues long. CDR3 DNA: TGTGCCAGCAGCCAGGGATGGACAGGGGGCGCGAACACCGGGGAGCTGTTTTTT. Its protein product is CASSQGWTGGANTGELFF.

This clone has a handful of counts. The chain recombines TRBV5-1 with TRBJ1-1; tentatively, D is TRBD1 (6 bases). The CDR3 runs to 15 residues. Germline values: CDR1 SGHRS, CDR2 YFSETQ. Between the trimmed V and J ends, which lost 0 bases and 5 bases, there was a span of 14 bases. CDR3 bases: TGCGCCAGCAGCTTGGCCGTGGGGGCGCGGACTGAAGCTTTCTTT. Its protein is CASSLAVGARTEAFF.

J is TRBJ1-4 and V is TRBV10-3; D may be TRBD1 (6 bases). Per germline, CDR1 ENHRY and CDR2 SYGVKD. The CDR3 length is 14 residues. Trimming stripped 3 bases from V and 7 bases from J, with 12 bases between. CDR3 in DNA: TGTGCCATCAGTGAAGACAGGATCTTTGAAAAACTGTTTTTT. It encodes CAISEDRIFEKLFF.

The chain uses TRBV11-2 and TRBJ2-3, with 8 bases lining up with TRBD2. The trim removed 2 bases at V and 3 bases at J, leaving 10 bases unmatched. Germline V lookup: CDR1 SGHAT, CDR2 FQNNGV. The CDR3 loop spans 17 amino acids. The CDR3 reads CASSLFRGGPITDTQYF. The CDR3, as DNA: TGTGCCAGCAGCTTATTCCGGGGGGGCCCTATAACAGATACGCAGTATTTT.

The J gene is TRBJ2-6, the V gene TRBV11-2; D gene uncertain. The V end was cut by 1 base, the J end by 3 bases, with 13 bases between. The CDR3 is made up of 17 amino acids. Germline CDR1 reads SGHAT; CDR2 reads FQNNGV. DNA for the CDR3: TGTGCCAGCAGCTTAGGCCCGACATTTTATGGGGCCAACGTCCTGACTTTC. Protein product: CASSLGPTFYGANVLTF.

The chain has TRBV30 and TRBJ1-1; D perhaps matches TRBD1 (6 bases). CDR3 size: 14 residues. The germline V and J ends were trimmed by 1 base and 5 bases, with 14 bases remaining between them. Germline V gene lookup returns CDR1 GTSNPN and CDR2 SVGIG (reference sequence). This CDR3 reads CAWSDRVWETEAFF. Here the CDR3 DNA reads TGTGCCTGGAGTGACAGGGTCTGGGAGACTGAAGCTTTCTTT.

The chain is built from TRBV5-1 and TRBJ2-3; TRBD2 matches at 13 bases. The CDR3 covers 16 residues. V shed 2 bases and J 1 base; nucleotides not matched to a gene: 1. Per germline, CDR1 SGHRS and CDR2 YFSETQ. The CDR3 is CASSLGTSGGTDTQYF. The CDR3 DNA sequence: TGCGCCAGCAGCTTAGGGACTAGCGGGGGCACAGATACGCAGTATTTT.

The CDR3, as DNA: TGTGCCAGCAGGAAGGGACAGGTTAATGAAAAACTGTTTTTT. This encodes CASRKGQVNEKLFF. V is TRBV6-5 and J is TRBJ1-4; TRBD1 agrees at 8 bases. Germline V gene data show CDR1 as MNHEY and CDR2 as SVGAGI. J gave up 4 bases and V 6 bases, and 4 bases lay outside the gene matches. This CDR3 spans 14 amino acids.

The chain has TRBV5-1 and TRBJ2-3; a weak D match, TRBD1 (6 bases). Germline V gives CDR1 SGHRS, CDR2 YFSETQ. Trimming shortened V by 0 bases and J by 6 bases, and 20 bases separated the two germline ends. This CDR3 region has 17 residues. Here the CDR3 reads CASSLAQGRGYGDTQYF. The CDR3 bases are TGCGCCAGCAGCTTGGCCCAGGGAAGGGGGTATGGGGATACGCAGTATTTT.

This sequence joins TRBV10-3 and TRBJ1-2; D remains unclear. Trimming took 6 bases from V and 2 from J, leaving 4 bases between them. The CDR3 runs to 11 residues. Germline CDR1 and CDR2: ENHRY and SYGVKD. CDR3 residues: CAIRLNYGYTF. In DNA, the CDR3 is TGTGCCATCAGGCTAAACTATGGCTACACCTTC.

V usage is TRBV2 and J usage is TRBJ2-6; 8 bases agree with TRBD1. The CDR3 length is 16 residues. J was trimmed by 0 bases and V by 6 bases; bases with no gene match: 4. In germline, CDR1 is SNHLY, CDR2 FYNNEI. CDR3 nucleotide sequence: TGTGCCAGCAGGGACAGGGCCTCCTCTGGGGCCAACGTCCTGACTTTC. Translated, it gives CASRDRASSGANVLTF. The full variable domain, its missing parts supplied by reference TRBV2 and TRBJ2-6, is EPEVTQTPSHQVTQMGQEVILRCVPISNHLYFYWYRQILGQKVEFLVSFYNNEISEKSEIFDDQFSVERPDGSNFTLKIRSTKLEDSAMYFCASRDRASSGANVLTFGAGSRLTVL.

Here the CDR3 reads CASSLVFGYDSPLHF. The DNA for the CDR3 is TGTGCCAGCAGCTTAGTATTCGGTTATGATTCACCCCTCCACTTT. This rearrangement joins TRBV7-9 to TRBJ1-6; no reliable D call. The V and J ends lost 1 base and 8 bases respectively, with 12 bases between them. This CDR3 is 15 amino acids long. The V gene's germline CDR1 is SEHNR and CDR2 FQNEAQ (reference sequence).

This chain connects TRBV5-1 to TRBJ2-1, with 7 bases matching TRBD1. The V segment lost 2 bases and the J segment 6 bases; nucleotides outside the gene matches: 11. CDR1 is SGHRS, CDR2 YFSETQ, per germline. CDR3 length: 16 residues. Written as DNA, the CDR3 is TGCGCCAGCAGCTTTACCGCAGGGGGACGGATCAATGAGCAGTTCTTC. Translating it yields CASSFTAGGRINEQFF.

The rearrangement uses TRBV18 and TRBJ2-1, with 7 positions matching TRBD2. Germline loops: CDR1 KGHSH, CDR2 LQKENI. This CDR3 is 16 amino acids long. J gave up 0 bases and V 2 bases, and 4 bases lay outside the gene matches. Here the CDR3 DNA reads TGTGCCAGCTCACCAGGACTAGTAATCTCCTACAATGAGCAGTTCTTC. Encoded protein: CASSPGLVISYNEQFF.

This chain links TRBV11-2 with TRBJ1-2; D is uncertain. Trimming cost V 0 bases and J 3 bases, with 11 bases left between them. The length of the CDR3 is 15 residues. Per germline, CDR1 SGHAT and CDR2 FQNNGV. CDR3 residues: CASSLESGVHYGYTF. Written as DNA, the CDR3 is TGTGCCAGCAGCTTAGAGTCCGGGGTACACTATGGCTACACCTTC.

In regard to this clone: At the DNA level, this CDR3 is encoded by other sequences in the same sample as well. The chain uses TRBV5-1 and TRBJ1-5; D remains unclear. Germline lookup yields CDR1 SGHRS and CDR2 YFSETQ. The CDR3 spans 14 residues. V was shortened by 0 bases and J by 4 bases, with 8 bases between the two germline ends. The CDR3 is CASSLDGGNQPQHF. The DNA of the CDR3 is TGCGCCAGCAGCTTGGACGGAGGGAATCAGCCCCAGCATTTT.

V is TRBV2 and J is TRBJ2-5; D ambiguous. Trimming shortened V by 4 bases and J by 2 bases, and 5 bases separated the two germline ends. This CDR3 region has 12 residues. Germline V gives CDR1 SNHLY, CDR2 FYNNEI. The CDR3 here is CASSAQQETQYF. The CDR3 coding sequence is TGTGCCAGCAGTGCTCAGCAAGAGACCCAGTACTTC. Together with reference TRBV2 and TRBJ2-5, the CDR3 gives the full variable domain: EPEVTQTPSHQVTQMGQEVILRCVPISNHLYFYWYRQILGQKVEFLVSFYNNEISEKSEIFDDQFSVERPDGSNFTLKIRSTKLEDSAMYFCASSAQQETQYFGPGTRLLVL.

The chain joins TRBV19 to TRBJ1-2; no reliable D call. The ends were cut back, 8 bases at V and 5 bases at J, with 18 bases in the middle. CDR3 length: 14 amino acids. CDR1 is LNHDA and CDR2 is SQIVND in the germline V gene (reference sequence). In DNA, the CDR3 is TGTGCCAGTGAACGGAGTGGAGGCCTTTATGGCTACACCTTC. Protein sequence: CASERSGGLYGYTF.

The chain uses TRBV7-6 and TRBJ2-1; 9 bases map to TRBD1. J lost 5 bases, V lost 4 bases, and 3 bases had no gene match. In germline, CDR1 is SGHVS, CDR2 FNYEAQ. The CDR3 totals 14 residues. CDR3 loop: CASSSGQGNNEQFF. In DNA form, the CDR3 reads TGTGCCAGCAGCTCGGGACAGGGTAACAATGAGCAGTTCTTC.

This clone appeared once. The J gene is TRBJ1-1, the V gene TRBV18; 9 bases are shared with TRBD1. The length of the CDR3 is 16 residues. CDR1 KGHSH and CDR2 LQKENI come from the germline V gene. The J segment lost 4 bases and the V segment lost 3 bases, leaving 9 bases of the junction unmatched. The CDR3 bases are TGTGCCAGCTCACCCGGGACAGGGCAACTCGGCACTGAAGCTTTCTTT. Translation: CASSPGTGQLGTEAFF.

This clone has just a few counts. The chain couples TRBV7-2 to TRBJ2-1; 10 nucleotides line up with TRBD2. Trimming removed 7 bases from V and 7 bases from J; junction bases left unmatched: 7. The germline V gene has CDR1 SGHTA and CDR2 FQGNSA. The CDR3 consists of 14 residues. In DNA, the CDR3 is TGTGCCAGCATAGGGGGGACTAGCGTAAATGAGCAGTTCTTC. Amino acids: CASIGGTSVNEQFF.